These 28 T cell receptor beta chains were all obtained from the same sample, sequenced in a study of monozygotic twins with inflammatory bowel disease. From its re-call of the 5' RACE reads, TCRdb lists each CDR3 protein once, without DNA. The sample totals about 450,000 distinct CDR3 sequences. Material for sequencing was blood. These receptors were taken from a human donor with ulcerative colitis or Crohn's disease, or a healthy co-twin of an affected twin (not recorded which).

The chain couples TRBV6-1 to TRBJ1-5; without DNA, the TCRdb call of TRBD1 cannot be checked. This CDR3 spans 15 amino acids. Looked up from germline, CDR1 is MNHNS and CDR2 is SASEGT. CDR3 region: CASSLAGSGRRPQHF.

This chain joins TRBV3-1 and TRBJ1-2. Germline assignment: CDR1 LGHDT and CDR2 YNNKEL (reference sequence). The CDR3 has 13 residues. CDR3 in amino acids: CASSQSMNYGYTF.

The chain couples TRBV18 to TRBJ1-1; the TCRdb call, TRBD1, lacks DNA for checking. From germline, CDR1 is KGHSH and CDR2 LQKENI. The CDR3 consists of 17 residues. CDR3 region: CASSPNSRTGGWTEAFF.

The rearrangement uses TRBV12-3 or TRBV12-4 and TRBJ2-2. The CDR3 has 16 residues. CDR3 region: CASSYPRVANTGELFF.

The chain has TRBV29-1 and TRBJ2-2. The CDR3 spans 15 residues. Germline V gene lookup returns CDR1 SQVTM and CDR2 ANQGSEA. CDR3: CSVDFLGANTGELFF.

The J gene is TRBJ2-1, the V gene TRBV4-3; TCRdb gives TRBD2 as the D gene, but with no DNA this cannot be confirmed. Germline V gene data show CDR1 as LGHNA and CDR2 as YSLEER. The CDR3 is made up of 16 amino acids. CDR3 loop: CASSQEETTPYNEQFF.

The chain carries TRBV3-1 and TRBJ1-1; checking the TCRdb D call of TRBD1 is not possible without DNA. Germline CDR1 is LGHDT and CDR2 is YNNKEL (reference sequence). This CDR3 contains 12 residues. The CDR3 loop is CASSPSARVAFF.

This rearrangement joins TRBV6-5 to TRBJ1-1; TCRdb's assignment of TRBD1 cannot be checked, as there is no DNA. This CDR3 is 14 amino acids long. Germline V gene lookup returns CDR1 MNHEY and CDR2 SVGAGI. CDR3: CASSYRDRVPEAFF.

This chain joins TRBV28 and TRBJ1-2. The CDR3 covers 14 residues. The germline V gene encodes CDR1 MDHEN and CDR2 SYDVKM. The CDR3 region is CASSLISSPRGYTF.

The J gene is TRBJ1-2, the V gene TRBV19; with no DNA, the TCRdb D assignment of TRBD1 cannot be verified. The CDR3 is made up of 13 amino acids. CDR1 and CDR2 from the germline V gene are LNHDA and SQIVND (reference sequence). This CDR3 is CASALGQGYGYTF.

The chain combines TRBV27 with TRBJ2-1; TCRdb's D gene call, TRBD2, goes unchecked for lack of DNA. Germline V gene lookup returns CDR1 MNHEY and CDR2 SMNVEV (reference sequence). This CDR3 has 18 residues. The chain's CDR3 is CASSLGLAGVTTYNEQFF.

This CDR3 reads CASSLAGRDEQYF. The V call is TRBV7-9, the J call TRBJ2-7; TCRdb lists TRBD2, though no DNA is available to test this call. This CDR3 region has 13 residues. Germline assignment: CDR1 SEHNR and CDR2 FQNEAQ (reference sequence).

This rearrangement joins TRBV18 to TRBJ1-2. The germline V gene has CDR1 KGHSH and CDR2 LQKENI. This CDR3 has 15 amino acids. CDR3 in amino acids: CASSPSRPDPYGYTF.

The gene calls are TRBV6-2 or TRBV6-3 and TRBJ2-1. This CDR3 is 12 amino acids long. CDR1 is MNHEY, CDR2 SVGEGT, per germline. CDR3 region: CASSPQNNEQFF.

The chain uses TRBV27 and TRBJ2-3. Germline V gives CDR1 MNHEY, CDR2 SMNVEV (reference sequence). The CDR3 contains 16 residues. The CDR3 sequence is CASSSSLGLATDTQYF.

The chain joins TRBV27 to TRBJ2-3; TCRdb lists TRBD1, though no DNA is available to test this call. This CDR3 contains 14 residues. Germline V lookup: CDR1 MNHEY, CDR2 SMNVEV (reference sequence). CDR3 sequence: CASSSPLGGDTQYF.

V and J are TRBV12-3 or TRBV12-4 and TRBJ2-3; as DNA is missing, the TRBD2 call by TCRdb cannot be tested. CDR3 length equals 13 residues. The CDR3 region is CASSRTSGQTQYF.

This rearrangement joins TRBV9 to TRBJ1-1; TCRdb's assignment of TRBD1 cannot be checked, as there is no DNA. The length of the CDR3 is 14 residues. Germline loops: CDR1 SGDLS, CDR2 YYNGEE. The chain's CDR3 is CASSVQGQNTEAFF.

V usage is TRBV25-1 and J usage is TRBJ2-3; without DNA, the TCRdb call of TRBD2 cannot be checked. The CDR3 runs to 13 residues. Germline CDR1 MGHDK, CDR2 SYGVNS. The CDR3 spells CASRGGNTDTQYF.

The V call is TRBV7-2, the J call TRBJ2-1; TCRdb's assignment of TRBD2 cannot be checked, as there is no DNA. Germline lookup yields CDR1 SGHTA and CDR2 FQGNSA. The CDR3 has 16 residues. CDR3: CASSLDWTSGSNEQFF.

The J gene is TRBJ2-7, the V gene TRBV19. Germline V gene sequence: CDR1 LNHDA, CDR2 SQIVND (reference sequence). The CDR3 is 14 residues long. The CDR3 reads CASSPRGRAYEQYF.

This chain links TRBV28 with TRBJ1-5; the D gene TCRdb calls, TRBD1, cannot be checked with no DNA. The CDR3 covers 15 residues. Germline CDR1 is MDHEN and CDR2 is SYDVKM. The CDR3 loop reads CAGSLIRGLGQPQHF.

The V call is TRBV30, the J call TRBJ2-2; the D call of TRBD2 rests on TCRdb alone, since no DNA is present to check it. This CDR3 is built from 16 residues. Germline V gene sequence: CDR1 GTSNPN, CDR2 SVGIG (reference sequence). CDR3 sequence reads: CAWSGSSGGTTGELFF.

The gene calls are TRBV11-2 and TRBJ2-7; lacking DNA, the TRBD1 call made by TCRdb goes unchecked. The CDR3 spans 12 residues. CDR1 SGHAT and CDR2 FQNNGV come from the germline V gene. CDR3 loop: CASSTHRSEQYF.

This CDR3 is CASSVDATGELFF. The chain joins TRBV2 to TRBJ2-2. The germline V gene has CDR1 SNHLY and CDR2 FYNNEI. The CDR3 has 13 residues. Full variable domain (remainder filled in from reference TRBV2 and TRBJ2-2): EPEVTQTPSHQVTQMGQEVILRCVPISNHLYFYWYRQILGQKVEFLVSFYNNEISEKSEIFDDQFSVERPDGSNFTLKIRSTKLEDSAMYFCASSVDATGELFFGEGSRLTVL.

This chain joins TRBV5-1 and TRBJ2-1. This CDR3 is built from 13 residues. Looked up from germline, CDR1 is SGHRS and CDR2 is YFSETQ. Here the CDR3 reads CASRADSYNEQFF.

This chain connects TRBV9 to TRBJ1-2. CDR1 and CDR2 from the germline V gene are SGDLS and YYNGEE. The CDR3 is made up of 15 amino acids. CDR3 in amino acids: CASSADSLGGYGYTF.

The chain combines TRBV18 with TRBJ1-1. The germline V gene has CDR1 KGHSH and CDR2 LQKENI. The CDR3 has 14 residues. CDR3 sequence: CASSPGRGETEAFF.